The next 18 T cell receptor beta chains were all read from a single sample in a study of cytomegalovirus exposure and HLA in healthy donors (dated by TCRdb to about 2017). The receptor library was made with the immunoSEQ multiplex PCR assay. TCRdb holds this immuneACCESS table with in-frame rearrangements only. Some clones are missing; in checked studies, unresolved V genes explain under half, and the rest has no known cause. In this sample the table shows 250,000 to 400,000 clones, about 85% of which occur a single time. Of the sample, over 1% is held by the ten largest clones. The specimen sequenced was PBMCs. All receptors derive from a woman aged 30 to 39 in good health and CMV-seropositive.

The DNA of the CDR3 is TGCAGCGCCCCTCTCAACACTGAAGCTTTCTTT. Translation: CSAPLNTEAFF. V usage is TRBV29-1 and J usage is TRBJ1-1; D is unresolved. V lost 7 bases to trimming and J lost 2 bases, with 8 bases between them. The CDR3 covers 11 residues. Germline V gives CDR1 SQVTM, CDR2 ANQGSEA.

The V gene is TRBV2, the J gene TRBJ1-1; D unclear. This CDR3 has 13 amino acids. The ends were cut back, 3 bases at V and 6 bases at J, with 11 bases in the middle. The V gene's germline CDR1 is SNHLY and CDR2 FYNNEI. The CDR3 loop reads CASSDGRSAEAFF. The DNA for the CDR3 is TGTGCCAGCAGTGACGGAAGGAGCGCTGAAGCTTTCTTT.

CDR3 coding DNA: TGTGCCACCAGCAGAGGGAGGGAACTAGCGGGATCTGAAGAGACCCAGTACTTC. This translates into CATSRGRELAGSEETQYF. The chain employs TRBV15 and TRBJ2-5; 10 bases are shared with TRBD2. Germline-derived CDR1 and CDR2 are LNHNV and YYDKDF (reference sequence). CDR3 size: 18 residues. J lost 3 bases, V lost 1 base, and 11 bases had no gene match. The whole variable domain, filled in from reference TRBV15 and TRBJ2-5, reads DAMVIQNPRYQVTQFGKPVTLSCSQTLNHNVMYWYQQKSSQAPKLLFHYYDKDFNNEADTPDNFQSRRPNTSFCFLDIRSPGLGDTAMYLCATSRGRELAGSEETQYFGPGTRLLVL.

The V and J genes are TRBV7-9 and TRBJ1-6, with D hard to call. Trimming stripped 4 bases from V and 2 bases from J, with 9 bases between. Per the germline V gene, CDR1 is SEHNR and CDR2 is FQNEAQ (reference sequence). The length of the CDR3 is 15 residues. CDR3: CASSYTGTYNSPLHF. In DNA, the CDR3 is TGTGCCAGCAGCTACACCGGGACCTATAATTCACCCCTCCACTTT.

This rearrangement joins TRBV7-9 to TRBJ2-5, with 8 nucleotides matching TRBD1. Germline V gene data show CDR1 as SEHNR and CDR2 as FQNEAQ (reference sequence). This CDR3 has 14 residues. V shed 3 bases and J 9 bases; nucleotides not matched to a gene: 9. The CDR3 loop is CASSLLTGDNAQYF. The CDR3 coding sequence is TGTGCCAGCAGCTTGCTGACAGGGGATAACGCCCAGTACTTC. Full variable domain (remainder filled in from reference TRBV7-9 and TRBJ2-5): DTGVSQNPRHKITKRGQNVTFRCDPISEHNRLYWYRQTLGQGPEFLTYFQNEAQLEKSRLLSDRFSAERPKGSFSTLEIQRTEQGDSAMYLCASSLLTGDNAQYFGPGTRLLVL.

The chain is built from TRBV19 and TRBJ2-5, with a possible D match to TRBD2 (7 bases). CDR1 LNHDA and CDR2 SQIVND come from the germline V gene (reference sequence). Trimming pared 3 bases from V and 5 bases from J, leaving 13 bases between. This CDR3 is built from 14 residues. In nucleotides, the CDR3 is TGTGCCAGTAGTATCGGCGGGGGCAGGGAGACCCAGTACTTC. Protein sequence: CASSIGGGRETQYF.

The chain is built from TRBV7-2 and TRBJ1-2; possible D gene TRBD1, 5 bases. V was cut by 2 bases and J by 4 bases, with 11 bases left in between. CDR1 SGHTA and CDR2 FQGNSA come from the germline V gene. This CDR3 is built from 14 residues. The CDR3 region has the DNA TGTGCCAGCAGCTTACACGACAGATTCTATGGCTACACCTTC. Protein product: CASSLHDRFYGYTF.

The CDR3 here is CASSQTRVYEQYF. The DNA for the CDR3 is TGCGCCAGCAGCCAGACCAGGGTCTACGAGCAGTACTTC. The J gene is TRBJ2-7, the V gene TRBV4-1; a weak D match, TRBD1 (5 bases). Germline V gene lookup returns CDR1 MGHRA and CDR2 YSYEKL. The CDR3 totals 13 residues. Trimming removed 3 bases at V and 3 bases at J, with 9 bases between.

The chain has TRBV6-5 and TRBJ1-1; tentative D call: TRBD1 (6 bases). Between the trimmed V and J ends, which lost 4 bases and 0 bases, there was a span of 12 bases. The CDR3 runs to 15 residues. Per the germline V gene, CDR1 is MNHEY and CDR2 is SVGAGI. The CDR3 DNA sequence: TGTGCCAGCAGTTTACAGGGCGTATTGAACACTGAAGCTTTCTTT. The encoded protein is CASSLQGVLNTEAFF.

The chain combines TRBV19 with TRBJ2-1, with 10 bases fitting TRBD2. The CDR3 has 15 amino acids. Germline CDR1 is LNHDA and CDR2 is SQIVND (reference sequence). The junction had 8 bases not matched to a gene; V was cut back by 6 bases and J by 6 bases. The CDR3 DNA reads TGTGCCAGTAGGATATCTAGCGGGAGTTTCAATGAGCAGTTCTTC. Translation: CASRISSGSFNEQFF.

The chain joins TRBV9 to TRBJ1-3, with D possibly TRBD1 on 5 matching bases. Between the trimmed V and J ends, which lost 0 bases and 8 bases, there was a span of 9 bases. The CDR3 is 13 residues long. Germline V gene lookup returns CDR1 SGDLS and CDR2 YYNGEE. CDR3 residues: CASSVAAGHTIYF. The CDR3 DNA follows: TGTGCCAGCAGCGTAGCAGCGGGGCACACCATATATTTT.

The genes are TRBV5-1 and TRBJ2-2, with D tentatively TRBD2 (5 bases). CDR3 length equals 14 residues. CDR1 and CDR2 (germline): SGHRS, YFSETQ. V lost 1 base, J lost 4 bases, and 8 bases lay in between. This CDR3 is CASSLLASTGELFF. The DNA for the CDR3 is TGCGCCAGCAGCTTGTTAGCGAGCACCGGGGAGCTGTTTTTT.

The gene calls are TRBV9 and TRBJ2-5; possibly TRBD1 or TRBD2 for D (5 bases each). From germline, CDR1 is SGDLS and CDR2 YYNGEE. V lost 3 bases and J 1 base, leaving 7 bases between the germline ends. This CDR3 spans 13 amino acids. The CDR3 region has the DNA TGTGCCAGCAGCGGGGGACCCCAAGAGACCCAGTACTTC. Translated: CASSGGPQETQYF.

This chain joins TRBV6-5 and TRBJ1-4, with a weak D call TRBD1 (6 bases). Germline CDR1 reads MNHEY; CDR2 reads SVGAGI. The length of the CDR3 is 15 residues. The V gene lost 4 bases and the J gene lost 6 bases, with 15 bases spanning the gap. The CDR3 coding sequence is TGTGCCAGCAGTTCGCAGGGCGCAGGGGATGAAAAACTGTTTTTT. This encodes CASSSQGAGDEKLFF.

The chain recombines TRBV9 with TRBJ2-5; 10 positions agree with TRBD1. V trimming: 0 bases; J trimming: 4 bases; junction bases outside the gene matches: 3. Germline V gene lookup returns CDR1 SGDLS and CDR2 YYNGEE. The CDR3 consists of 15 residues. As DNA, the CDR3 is TGTGCCAGCAGCGTAGGGGACAGGGGATTAGAGACCCAGTACTTC. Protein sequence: CASSVGDRGLETQYF.

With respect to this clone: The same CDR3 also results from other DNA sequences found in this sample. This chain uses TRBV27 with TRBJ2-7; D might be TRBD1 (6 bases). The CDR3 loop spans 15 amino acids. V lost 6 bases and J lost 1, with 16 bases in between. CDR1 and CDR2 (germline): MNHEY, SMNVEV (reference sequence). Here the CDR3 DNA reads TGTGCCAGCAGCTGGGGACAAGGGGCTTCCTACGAGCAGTACTTC. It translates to CASSWGQGASYEQYF.

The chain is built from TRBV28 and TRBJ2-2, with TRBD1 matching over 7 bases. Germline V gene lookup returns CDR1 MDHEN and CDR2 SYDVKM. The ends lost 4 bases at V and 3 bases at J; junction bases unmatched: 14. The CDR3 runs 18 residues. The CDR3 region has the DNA TGTGCCAGCAGTTCCCCAGGGGGAAGTAGGTTGTACACCGGGGAGCTGTTTTTT. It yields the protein CASSSPGGSRLYTGELFF.

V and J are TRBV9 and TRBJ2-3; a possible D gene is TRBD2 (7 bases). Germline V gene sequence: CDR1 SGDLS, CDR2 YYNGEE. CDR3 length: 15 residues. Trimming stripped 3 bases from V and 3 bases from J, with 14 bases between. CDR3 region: CASSGGGAVTDTQYF. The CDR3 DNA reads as TGTGCCAGCAGCGGAGGGGGGGCCGTGACAGATACGCAGTATTTT.